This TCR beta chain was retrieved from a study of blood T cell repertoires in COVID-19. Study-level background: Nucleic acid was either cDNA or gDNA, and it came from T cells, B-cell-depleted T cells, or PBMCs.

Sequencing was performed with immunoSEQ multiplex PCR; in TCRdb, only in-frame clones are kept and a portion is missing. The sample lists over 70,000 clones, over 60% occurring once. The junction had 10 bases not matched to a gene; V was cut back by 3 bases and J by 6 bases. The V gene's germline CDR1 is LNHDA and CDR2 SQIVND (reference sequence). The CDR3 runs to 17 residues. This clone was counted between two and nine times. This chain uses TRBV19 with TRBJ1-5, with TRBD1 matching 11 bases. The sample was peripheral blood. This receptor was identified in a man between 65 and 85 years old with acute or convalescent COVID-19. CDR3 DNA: TGTGCCAGTAGTATCTTGGGGACAGGGGGTTTGCTTCAGCCCCAGCATTTT. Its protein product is CASSILGTGGLLQPQHF.